One and the same sample provided the 14 T cell receptor beta chains below, sequenced in a study of cytomegalovirus exposure and HLA in healthy donors. Amplification used 60 Vbeta primers and 13 Jbeta primers. Sequencing was performed with immunoSEQ multiplex PCR; in TCRdb, only in-frame clones are kept and a portion is missing. The sample lists about 140,000 clones; around 63% were seen once. Material for sequencing was PBMCs. These receptors were collected from a human donor in good health.

The chain is built from TRBV5-5 and TRBJ1-2; D is perhaps TRBD1 (5 bases). CDR1 and CDR2 from the germline V gene are SGHKS and YYEKEE (reference sequence). V gave up 2 bases and J gave up 4 bases, with 15 bases separating them. The CDR3 has 15 residues. The CDR3: CASSFSAGSGYGYTF. The CDR3 nucleotides are TGTGCCAGCAGCTTTTCGGCAGGGTCAGGCTATGGCTACACCTTC.

This clone was seen only a few times. V and J are TRBV7-6 and TRBJ1-5; D ambiguous. This CDR3 is 17 amino acids long. CDR1 and CDR2 from the germline V gene are SGHVS and FNYEAQ. V was shortened by 1 base and J by 3 bases, with 16 bases between the two germline ends. The CDR3 loop reads CASSLDPATHINQPQHF. CDR3 coding DNA: TGTGCCAGCAGCTTAGATCCGGCGACACATATCAATCAGCCCCAGCATTTT.

The chain carries TRBV5-5 and TRBJ2-7; 13 bases are a match to TRBD2. CDR3 length equals 16 residues. CDR1 is SGHKS, CDR2 YYEKEE, per germline (reference sequence). Trimming took 2 bases from V and 0 from J; bases not matched to a gene: 2. CDR3 sequence reads: CASSLGTSGNSYEQYF. The CDR3 region has the DNA TGTGCCAGCAGCTTAGGGACTAGCGGGAACTCCTACGAGCAGTACTTC.

This clone was recorded only once. The junction shows a germline mismatch at one end, possibly a read error. The V and J genes are TRBV5-8 and TRBJ2-5; the match to TRBD1 covers 10 bases. Germline-derived CDR1 and CDR2 are SGHTS and YDEGEE. This CDR3 contains 15 residues. The DNA for the CDR3 is TGTGCCAGCAGGTTGGGACAGGGGATGGCAGAGACCCAGTACTTC. This codes for CASRLGQGMAETQYF.

This sequence joins TRBV29-1 and TRBJ2-1; 7 nucleotides agree with TRBD2. V gave up 4 bases and J gave up 6 bases; unmatched junction bases: 6. Germline values: CDR1 SQVTM, CDR2 ANQGSEA. The CDR3 totals 13 residues. In DNA form, the CDR3 reads TGCAGCGTTGTGCGGGAGAGGCGCAATGAGCAGTTCTTC. Encoded protein: CSVVRERRNEQFF.

The rearrangement joins TRBV28 to TRBJ1-4; TRBD1 matches at 11 bases. V gave up 6 bases and J gave up 7 bases; unmatched junction bases: 13. Per the germline V gene, CDR1 is MDHEN and CDR2 is SYDVKM. The CDR3 has 17 residues. The CDR3 reads CASSPGGGTGGPEKLFF. CDR3 DNA sequence: TGTGCCAGCAGCCCGGGAGGTGGGACAGGGGGGCCTGAAAAACTGTTTTTT.

The CDR3 sequence is CASSLVGAAKTVPYEQYF. CDR3 DNA sequence: TGTGCCAGCAGCTTAGTAGGGGCAGCCAAGACGGTACCCTACGAGCAGTACTTC. The genes are TRBV11-3 and TRBJ2-7; a possible D gene is TRBD1 (5 bases). V was cut by 1 base and J by 2 bases, with 21 bases left in between. This CDR3 contains 18 residues. CDR1 and CDR2 (germline): SGHNT, YENEEA.

V and J are TRBV11-2 and TRBJ1-4; the D gene is possibly TRBD1 (6 bases). Germline-derived CDR1 and CDR2 are SGHAT and FQNNGV. CDR3 length: 14 amino acids. V lost 5 bases and J lost 4, with 11 bases in between. The CDR3 is CASSNYRDNEKLFF. CDR3 DNA sequence: TGTGCCAGCAGCAATTACAGGGATAATGAAAAACTGTTTTTT.

As to this clone: This same CDR3 is encoded by further DNA sequences in the sample. The chain employs TRBV5-1 and TRBJ2-5, with 8 bases matching TRBD1. This CDR3 has 14 residues. The germline V gene has CDR1 SGHRS and CDR2 YFSETQ. V dropped 0 bases and J dropped 4; count of bases not matched to a gene: 2. The CDR3 is CASSLVQGGETQYF. DNA of the CDR3: TGCGCCAGCAGCTTGGTACAGGGGGGAGAGACCCAGTACTTC.

The rearrangement joins TRBV4-1 to TRBJ2-1; 7 nucleotides match TRBD2. The germline gives CDR1 MGHRA, CDR2 YSYEKL. This CDR3 is 18 amino acids long. V gave up 2 bases and J gave up 1 base; unmatched junction bases: 11. CDR3 amino acids: CASSQSPHSGASYNEQFF. The CDR3 DNA sequence: TGCGCCAGCAGCCAAAGCCCCCACAGCGGGGCTTCCTACAATGAGCAGTTCTTC.

The J gene is TRBJ2-3, the V gene TRBV7-2, with D possibly matching TRBD2 (6 bases). V was trimmed by 3 bases and J by 2 bases, leaving 18 bases between them. The CDR3 consists of 17 residues. Germline V gene data show CDR1 as SGHTA and CDR2 as FQGNSA. The CDR3 loop reads CASSFPEIGRHTDTQYF. The CDR3 coding sequence is TGTGCCAGCAGCTTCCCCGAGATAGGGAGGCACACAGATACGCAGTATTTT.

Written as DNA, the CDR3 is TGTGCCAGCAGCTTGGAAGGGCCCACGAGGGATGAAAAACTGTTTTTT. Its translation is CASSLEGPTRDEKLFF. This chain connects TRBV5-4 to TRBJ1-4; no clear D gene. The CDR3 has 16 amino acids. Germline CDR1 reads SGHNT; CDR2 reads YYREEE (reference sequence). The germline V and J ends were trimmed by 0 bases and 6 bases, with 15 bases remaining between them.

This clone was observed a handful of times. CDR3 nucleotide sequence: TGTGCCAGCAGCTTGTCGGTCTCTGGAAACACCATATATTTT. It encodes CASSLSVSGNTIYF. The chain carries TRBV5-4 and TRBJ1-3, with D hard to call. The length of the CDR3 is 14 residues. CDR1 and CDR2 from the germline V gene are SGHNT and YYREEE (reference sequence). The germline V and J ends were trimmed by 1 base and 0 bases, with 5 bases remaining between them.

This clone appeared a few times. The CDR3 nucleotides are TGCGCCAGCAGCTTGGGCGGGGGAGAGACCCAGTACTTC. Protein sequence: CASSLGGGETQYF. The chain combines TRBV5-1 with TRBJ2-5, with 7 bases identical to TRBD2. CDR1 and CDR2 from the germline V gene are SGHRS and YFSETQ. This CDR3 has 13 residues. J lost 4 bases, V lost 0 bases, and 0 bases had no gene match.